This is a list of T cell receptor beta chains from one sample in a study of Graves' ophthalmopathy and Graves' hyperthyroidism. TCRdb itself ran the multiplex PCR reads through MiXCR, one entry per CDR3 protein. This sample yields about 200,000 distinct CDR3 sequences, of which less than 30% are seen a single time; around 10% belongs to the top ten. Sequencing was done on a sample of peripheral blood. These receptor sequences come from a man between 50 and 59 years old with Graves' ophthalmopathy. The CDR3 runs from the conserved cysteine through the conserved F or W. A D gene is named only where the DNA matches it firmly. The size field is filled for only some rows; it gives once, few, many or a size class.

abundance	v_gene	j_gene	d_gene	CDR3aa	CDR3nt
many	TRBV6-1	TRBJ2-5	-	CASLDWSEGTQYF	TGTGCCAGCCTCGACTGGAGCGAGGGGACCCAGTACTTC
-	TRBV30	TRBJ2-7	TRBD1	CAWSVQGAREQYF	TGTGCCTGGAGTGTACAGGGGGCGAGGGAGCAGTACTTC
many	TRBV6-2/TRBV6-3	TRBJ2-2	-	CASSYGDSSGELFF	TGTGCCAGCAGTTACGGTGACAGCAGCGGGGAGCTGTTTTTT
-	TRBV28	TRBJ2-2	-	CASSLIVGANGELFF	TGTGCCAGCAGTTTAATAGTGGGGGCTAACGGGGAGCTGTTTTTT
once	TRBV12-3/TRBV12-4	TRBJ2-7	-	CASSFFPDTSYEQYF	TGTGCCAGCAGTTTCTTTCCTGACACTTCCTACGAGCAGTACTTC
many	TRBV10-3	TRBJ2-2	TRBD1	CAINQGASAGELFF	TGTGCCATCAACCAGGGGGCGTCGGCCGGGGAGCTGTTTTTT
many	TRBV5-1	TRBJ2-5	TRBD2	CASSLALTSGGGETQYF	TGCGCCAGCAGCTTGGCCTTGACTAGCGGAGGCGGAGAGACCCAGTACTTC
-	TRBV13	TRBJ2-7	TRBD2	CASSFTGTSGRREQYF	TGTGCCAGCAGCTTCACCGGGACTAGCGGGAGGCGCGAGCAGTACTTC
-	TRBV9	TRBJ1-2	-	CASRQGSFLGYTF	TGTGCCAGCAGACAGGGATCCTTTCTTGGCTACACCTTC
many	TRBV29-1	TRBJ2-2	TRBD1	CSVDATGQPEGELFF	TGCAGCGTTGACGCCACGGGACAGCCGGAAGGGGAGCTGTTTTTT
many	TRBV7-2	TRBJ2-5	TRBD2	CASSLGLSGVQETQYF	TGTGCCAGCAGCTTAGGACTTAGCGGGGTCCAAGAGACCCAGTACTTC
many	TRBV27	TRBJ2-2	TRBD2	CASSVLAGVTGELFF	TGTGCCAGCAGCGTACTAGCGGGAGTAACCGGGGAGCTGTTTTTT
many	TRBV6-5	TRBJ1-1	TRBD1	CASSYHRGLNTEAFF	TGTGCCAGCAGTTACCACAGGGGGCTTAACACTGAAGCTTTCTTT
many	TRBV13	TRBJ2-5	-	CASSLGAQETQYF	TGTGCCAGCAGCTTAGGGGCGCAAGAGACCCAGTACTTC
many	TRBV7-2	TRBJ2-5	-	CASSLGAGGSQETQYF	TGTGCCAGCAGCTTAGGGGCAGGGGGGAGCCAAGAGACCCAGTACTTC
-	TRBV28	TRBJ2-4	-	CASSLWGSGKNIQYF	TGTGCCAGCAGTTTATGGGGAAGCGGTAAAAACATTCAGTACTTC
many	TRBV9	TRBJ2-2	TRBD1	CVSSVGGRRNTGELFF	TGTGTCAGCAGCGTAGGGGGCCGCAGGAACACCGGGGAGCTGTTTTTT
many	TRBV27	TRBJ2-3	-	CASSPTGMRGTDTQYF	TGTGCCAGCAGTCCCACAGGGATGAGAGGTACAGATACGCAGTATTTT
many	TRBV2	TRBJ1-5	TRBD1	CASSEAKNRGKLQPQHF	TGTGCCAGCAGTGAAGCGAAGAACAGGGGAAAGCTACAGCCCCAGCATTTT
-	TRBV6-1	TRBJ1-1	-	CASSENNWEQYANTEAFF	TGTGCCAGCAGTGAAAATAACTGGGAACAATACGCGAACACTGAAGCTTTCTTT
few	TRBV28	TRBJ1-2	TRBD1	CASRGFGWDRGFYNYGYTF	TGTGCCAGCAGGGGATTCGGTTGGGACAGGGGGTTCTACAACTATGGCTACACCTTC
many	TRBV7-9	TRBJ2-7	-	CASSRDTSSYEQYF	TGTGCCAGCTCCCGGGACACCAGCTCCTACGAGCAGTACTTC
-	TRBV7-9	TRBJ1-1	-	CASSWETGLSTEAFF	TGTGCCAGCAGCTGGGAAACAGGGTTGAGCACTGAAGCTTTCTTT
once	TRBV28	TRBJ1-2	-	CASSLNRGTASNYGYTF	TGTGCCAGCAGTTTAAATCGTGGGACCGCCTCTAACTATGGCTACACCTTC
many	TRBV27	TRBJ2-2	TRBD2	CASRARGGRLPNTGELFF	TGTGCCAGCAGGGCCCGGGGGGGGCGCTTACCTAACACCGGGGAGCTGTTTTTT
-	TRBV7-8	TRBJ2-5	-	CASSRIQGQETQYF	TGTGCCAGCAGCCGTATACAGGGACAAGAGACCCAGTACTTC
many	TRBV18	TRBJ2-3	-	CASSPGASDTQYF	TGTGCCAGCTCACCAGGGGCATCAGATACGCAGTATTTT
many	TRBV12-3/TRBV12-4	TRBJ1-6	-	CASSSPRTQSSPLHF	TGTGCCAGCAGTTCCCCCAGGACCCAATCGTCACCCCTCCACTTT
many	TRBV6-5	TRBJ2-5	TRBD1	CASSPGTGGQETQYF	TGTGCCAGCAGTCCGGGGACAGGAGGCCAAGAGACCCAGTACTTC
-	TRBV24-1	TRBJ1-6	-	CATSAGRTNSPLHF	TGTGCCACCAGTGCAGGGAGGACGAATTCACCCCTCCACTTT
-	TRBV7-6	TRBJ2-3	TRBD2	CASSLVAGGQDTQYF	TGTGCCAGCAGCTTAGTAGCGGGGGGGCAAGATACGCAGTATTTT
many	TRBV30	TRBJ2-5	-	CAWSVKFGETQYF	TGTGCCTGGAGTGTAAAATTCGGAGAGACCCAGTACTTC
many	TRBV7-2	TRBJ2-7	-	CASSLQTASYEQYF	TGTGCCAGCAGCTTACAAACTGCATCCTACGAGCAGTACTTC
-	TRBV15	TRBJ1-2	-	CATSRGGQRTNYGYTF	TGTGCCACCAGCAGAGGCGGACAGAGGACAAACTATGGCTACACCTTC
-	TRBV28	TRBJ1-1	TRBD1	CASSLDRDSFF	TGTGCCAGCAGTTTGGACAGGGATTCTTTCTTT
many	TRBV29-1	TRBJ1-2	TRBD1	CSVEDRGVYGYTF	TGCAGCGTTGAAGACAGGGGGGTCTATGGCTACACCTTC
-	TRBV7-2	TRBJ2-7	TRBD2	CASSSFSGSQDEQYF	TGTGCCAGCAGCTCTTTTAGCGGGAGCCAGGACGAGCAGTACTTC
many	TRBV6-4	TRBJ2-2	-	CASSDPNGGELFF	TGTGCCAGCAGTGACCCCAATGGCGGGGAGCTGTTTTTT
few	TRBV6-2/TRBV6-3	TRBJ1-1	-	CASSYSRQAGAFF	TGTGCCAGCAGCTATTCCCGACAGGCCGGGGCTTTCTTT
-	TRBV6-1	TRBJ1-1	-	CASIRDLNTEAFF	TGTGCCAGCATTCGCGACTTGAACACTGAAGCTTTCTTT
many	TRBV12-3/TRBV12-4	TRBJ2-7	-	CASSTRPYRVYEQYF	TGTGCCAGCAGTACCCGACCCTACAGGGTCTACGAGCAGTACTTC
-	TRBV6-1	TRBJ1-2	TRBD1	CASRGGQGRSDGYTF	TGTGCCAGCAGGGGGGGACAGGGACGGAGTGATGGCTACACCTTC
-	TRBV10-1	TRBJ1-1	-	CASQEQANTEAFF	TGCGCCAGCCAGGAACAGGCCAACACTGAAGCTTTCTTT
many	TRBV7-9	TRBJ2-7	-	CASSLPGLHEQYF	TGTGCCAGCAGCTTACCGGGTTTACACGAGCAGTACTTC
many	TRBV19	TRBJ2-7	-	CASSIDAGSYYEQYF	TGTGCCAGTAGTATAGATGCTGGGAGCTACTACGAGCAGTACTTC